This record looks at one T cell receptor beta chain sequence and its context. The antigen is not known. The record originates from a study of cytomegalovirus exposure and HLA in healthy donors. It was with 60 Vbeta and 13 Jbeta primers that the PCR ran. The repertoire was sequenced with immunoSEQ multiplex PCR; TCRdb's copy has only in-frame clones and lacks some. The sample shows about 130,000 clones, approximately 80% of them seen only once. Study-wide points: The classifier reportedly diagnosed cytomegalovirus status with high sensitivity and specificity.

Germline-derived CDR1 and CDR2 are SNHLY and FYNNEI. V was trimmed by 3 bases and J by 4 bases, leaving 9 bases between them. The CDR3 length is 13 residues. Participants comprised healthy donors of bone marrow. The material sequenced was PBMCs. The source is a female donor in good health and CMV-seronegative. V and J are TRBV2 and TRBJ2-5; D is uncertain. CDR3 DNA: TGTGCCAGCAGTGATACAGACGGAGAGACCCAGTACTTC. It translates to CASSDTDGETQYF.